The T cell receptor beta chain described here comes from a study of somatic mutations in cytotoxic T cells in rheumatoid arthritis. Study-wide findings and caveats: CD8+ clonality increased with age in rheumatoid arthritis patients but not in healthy controls. Exceedance of 20% of CD8+ cells by the largest CD8+ clone occurred in about an eighth of the 65 patients. Neither rheumatoid arthritis patients nor age-matched healthy controls had significantly different CD8+ T-cell clonality from the other group.

CDR1 and CDR2 from the germline V gene are PRHDT and FYEKMQ (reference sequence). Trimming removed 2 bases from V and 5 bases from J; junction bases left unmatched: 1. The CDR3 spans 14 residues. To note about this clone: Antigen: not known.

The table came from immunoSEQ multiplex PCR; TCRdb's copy has only in-frame clones and leaves some out. The sample has about 18,000 clones, approximately 82% seen once; the top ten hold approximately 20%. The sequence was obtained from an adult with rheumatoid arthritis. The sample was CD8+ T cells sorted from blood. The rearrangement uses TRBV13 and TRBJ2-3; the match to TRBD2 covers 10 bases. The CDR3 reads CASSLLAGVDTQYF. The CDR3, as DNA: TGTGCCAGCAGCTTACTAGCGGGAGTAGATACGCAGTATTTT.